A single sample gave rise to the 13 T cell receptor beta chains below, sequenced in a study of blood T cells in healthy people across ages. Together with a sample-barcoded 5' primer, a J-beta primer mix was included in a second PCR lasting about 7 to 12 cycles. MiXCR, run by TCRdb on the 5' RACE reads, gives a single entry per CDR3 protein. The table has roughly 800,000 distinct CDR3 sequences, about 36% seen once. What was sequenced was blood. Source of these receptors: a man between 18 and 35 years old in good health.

The CDR3 region has the DNA TGTGCCAGCACCTCGGACAGTAGACTGTTTTTT. Amino acids: CASTSDSRLFF. The gene calls are TRBV6-2 or TRBV6-3 and TRBJ1-4; D perhaps matches TRBD1 (6 bases). Germline CDR1 and CDR2: MNHEY and SVGEGT. This CDR3 spans 11 amino acids. V was cut by 7 bases and J by 13 bases, with 13 bases left in between.

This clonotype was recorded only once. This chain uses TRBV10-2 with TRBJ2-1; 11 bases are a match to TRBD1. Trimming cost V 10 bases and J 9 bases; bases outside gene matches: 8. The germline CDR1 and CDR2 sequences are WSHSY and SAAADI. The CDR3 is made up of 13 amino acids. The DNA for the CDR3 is TGCGCCACCCAGGACAGGGGGCGAGGTGAGCAGTTCTTC. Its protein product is CATQDRGRGEQFF.

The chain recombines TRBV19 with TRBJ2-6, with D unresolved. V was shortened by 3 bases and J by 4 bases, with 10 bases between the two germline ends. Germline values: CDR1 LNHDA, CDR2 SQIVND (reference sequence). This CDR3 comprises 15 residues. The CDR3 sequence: CASSIWEAGANVLTF. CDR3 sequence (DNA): TGTGCCAGTAGTATCTGGGAAGCGGGGGCCAACGTCCTGACTTTC.

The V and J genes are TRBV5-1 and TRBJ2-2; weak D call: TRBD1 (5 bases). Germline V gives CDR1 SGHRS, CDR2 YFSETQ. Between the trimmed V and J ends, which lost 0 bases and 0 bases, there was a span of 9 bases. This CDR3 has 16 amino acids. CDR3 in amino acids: CASSLESRANTGELFF. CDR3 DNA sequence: TGCGCCAGCAGCTTGGAATCCAGGGCGAACACCGGGGAGCTGTTTTTT.

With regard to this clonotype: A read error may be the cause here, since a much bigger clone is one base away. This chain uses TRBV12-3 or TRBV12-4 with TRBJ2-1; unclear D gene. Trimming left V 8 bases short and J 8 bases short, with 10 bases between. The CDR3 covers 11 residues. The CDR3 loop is CASRGLDEQFF. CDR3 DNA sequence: TGTGCCAGCCGAGGCCTCGATGAGCAGTTCTTC.

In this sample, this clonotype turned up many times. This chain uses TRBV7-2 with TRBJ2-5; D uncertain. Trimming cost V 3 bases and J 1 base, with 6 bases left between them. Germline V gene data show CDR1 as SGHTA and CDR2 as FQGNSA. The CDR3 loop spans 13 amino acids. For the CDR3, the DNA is TGTGCCAGCAGCTTCCAGCTCCAAGAGACCCAGTACTTC. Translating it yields CASSFQLQETQYF.

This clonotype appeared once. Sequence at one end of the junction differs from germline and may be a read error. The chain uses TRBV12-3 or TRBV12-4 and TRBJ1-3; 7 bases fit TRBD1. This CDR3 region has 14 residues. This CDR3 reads CASSPQGTGNIIYF. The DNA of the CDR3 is TGTGCCAGCAGCCCACAGGGGACCGGAAACATCATATATTTT.

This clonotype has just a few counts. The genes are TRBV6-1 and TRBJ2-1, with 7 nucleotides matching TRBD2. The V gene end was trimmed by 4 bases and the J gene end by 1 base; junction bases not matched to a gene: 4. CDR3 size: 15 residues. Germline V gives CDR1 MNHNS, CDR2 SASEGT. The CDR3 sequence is CASSGSGVSYNEQFF. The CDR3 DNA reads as TGTGCCAGCAGTGGAAGCGGGGTTTCCTACAATGAGCAGTTCTTC.

CDR3 nucleotides: TGTGCCAGCAGCTTAGCGATCGGGGGGTCAGGTGAAAAACTGTTTTTT. Its protein is CASSLAIGGSGEKLFF. This sequence joins TRBV7-9 and TRBJ1-4; perhaps TRBD1 as D (5 bases). Germline values: CDR1 SEHNR, CDR2 FQNEAQ (reference sequence). The CDR3 is made up of 16 amino acids. Trimming removed 0 bases from V and 7 bases from J, with 15 bases in between. Full variable domain (rest looked up from reference TRBV7-9 and TRBJ1-4): DTGVSQNPRHKITKRGQNVTFRCDPISEHNRLYWYRQTLGQGPEFLTYFQNEAQLEKSRLLSDRFSAERPKGSFSTLEIQRTEQGDSAMYLCASSLAIGGSGEKLFFGSGTQLSVL.

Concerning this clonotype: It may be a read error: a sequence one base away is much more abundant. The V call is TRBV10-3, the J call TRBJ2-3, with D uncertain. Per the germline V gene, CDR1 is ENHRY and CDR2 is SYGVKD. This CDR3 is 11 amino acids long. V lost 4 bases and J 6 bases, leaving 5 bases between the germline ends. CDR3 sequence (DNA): TGTGCCATCAGTGCTTTGGATACGCAGTATTTT. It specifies CAISALDTQYF.

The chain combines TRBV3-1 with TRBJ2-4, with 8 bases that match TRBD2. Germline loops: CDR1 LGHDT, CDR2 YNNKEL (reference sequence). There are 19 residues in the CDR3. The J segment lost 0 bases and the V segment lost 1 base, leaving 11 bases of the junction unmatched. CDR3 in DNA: TGTGCCAGCAGCCAAGGCTCCCGGGAGGGAGTATTAGCCAAAAACATTCAGTACTTC. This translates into CASSQGSREGVLAKNIQYF. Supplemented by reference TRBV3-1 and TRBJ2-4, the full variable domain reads DTAVSQTPKYLVTQMGNDKSIKCEQNLGHDTMYWYKQDSKKFLKIMFSYNNKELIINETVPNRFSPKSPDKAHLNLHINSLELGDSAVYFCASSQGSREGVLAKNIQYFGAGTRLSVL.

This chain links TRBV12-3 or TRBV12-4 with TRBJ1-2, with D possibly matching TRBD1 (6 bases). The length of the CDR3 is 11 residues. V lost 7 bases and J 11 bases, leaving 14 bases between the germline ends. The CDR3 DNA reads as TGTGCCAGCACCTACAGGGAATCGTACACCTTC. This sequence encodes CASTYRESYTF.

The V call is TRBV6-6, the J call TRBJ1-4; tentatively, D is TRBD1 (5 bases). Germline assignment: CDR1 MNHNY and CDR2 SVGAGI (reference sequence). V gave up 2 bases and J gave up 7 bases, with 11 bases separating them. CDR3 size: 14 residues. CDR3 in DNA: TGTGCCAGCAGTTACGGGGGACTGACTGAAAAACTGTTTTTT. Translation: CASSYGGLTEKLFF.